The present T cell receptor beta chain was sequenced within a study of blood T cell repertoires in COVID-19. About the study: Sites in the United States, Italy and Spain provided acute and convalescent COVID-19 samples.

V was trimmed by 0 bases and J by 7 bases, leaving 3 bases between them. Germline lookup yields CDR1 SGHNT and CDR2 YENEEA. The CDR3 loop spans 11 amino acids. Participants were aged roughly 18 to 90 years from about 25 US areas. Data came from immunoSEQ multiplex PCR; TCRdb stores just in-frame clones and leaves some out. The sample records hundreds of thousands of clones, over 80% being singletons. The sequence derives from a woman aged 25-40 years with acute COVID-19. The rearrangement joins TRBV11-3 to TRBJ1-2; no definite D call. The sequenced sample was PBMCs or T cells enriched from blood (not recorded which). The CDR3 protein is CASSLDSGYTF. CDR3 DNA: TGTGCCAGCAGCTTAGATAGTGGCTACACCTTC. Filled out from reference TRBV11-3 and TRBJ1-2, the complete variable domain reads EAGVVQSPRYKIIEKKQPVAFWCNPISGHNTLYWYLQNLGQGPELLIRYENEEAVDDSQLPKDRFSAERLKGVDSTLKIQPAELGDSAVYLCASSLDSGYTFGSGTRLTVV.